The 27 T cell receptor beta chains in this list originate from one sample, sequenced in a study of cytomegalovirus exposure and HLA in healthy donors. A multiplex PCR was run with 60 Vbeta primers and 13 Jbeta primers. Sequencing used immunoSEQ multiplex PCR; TCRdb keeps in-frame clones, though not all of them. The table lists 150,000 to 200,000 clones, approximately 72% of them singletons. The sample consisted of PBMCs. These receptors all stem from a man aged 35 to 55 in good health and CMV-seropositive.

This clone appeared a single time. CDR3 in DNA: TGTGCCAGCAGCTTGGCCAACGGGGGTCCCTACGAGCAGTACTTC. It is translated as CASSLANGGPYEQYF. This chain links TRBV5-5 with TRBJ2-7; a possible D gene is TRBD2 (6 bases). V was clipped by 0 bases and J by 2 bases, with 12 bases between them. The CDR3 is 15 residues long. CDR1 SGHKS and CDR2 YYEKEE come from the germline V gene (reference sequence).

This clone was seen just once. The chain couples TRBV6-5 to TRBJ1-2, with unresolved D. Germline loops: CDR1 MNHEY, CDR2 SVGAGI. The V end lost 0 bases, the J end lost 7 bases, and 15 bases lay between the germline ends. The CDR3 length is 15 residues. CDR3 sequence: CASSYSAENAGGYTF. The CDR3 DNA reads as TGTGCCAGCAGTTACTCGGCGGAAAATGCCGGTGGCTACACCTTC.

The chain employs TRBV7-9 and TRBJ1-2; 8 nucleotides line up with TRBD1. Germline V gives CDR1 SEHNR, CDR2 FQNEAQ (reference sequence). V lost 6 bases, J lost 6 bases, and 9 bases stayed unmatched. The CDR3 is 14 amino acids. CDR3 in DNA: TGTGCCAGCAGTTACCCAGGGGGCGCGGATGGCTACACCTTC. It yields the protein CASSYPGGADGYTF.

This clone was detected only a few times. V is TRBV6-1 and J is TRBJ2-1, with D unclear. The CDR3 covers 14 residues. CDR1 is MNHNS and CDR2 is SASEGT in the germline V gene. V lost 0 bases and J 7 bases, leaving 10 bases between the germline ends. Here the CDR3 reads CASSEALPVNEQFF. The CDR3 DNA reads as TGTGCCAGCAGTGAAGCGCTTCCGGTGAATGAGCAGTTCTTC.

The J gene is TRBJ2-7, the V gene TRBV29-1; no clear D. The germline CDR1 and CDR2 sequences are SQVTM and ANQGSEA. Trimming left V 8 bases short and J 3 bases short, with 14 bases between. CDR3 length: 12 residues. CDR3 in DNA: TGCAGCCCATACACAAGATTCTACGAGCAGTACTTC. Translation: CSPYTRFYEQYF.

The chain recombines TRBV18 with TRBJ1-2; 9 nucleotides align to TRBD1. The CDR3 runs 14 residues. The germline V gene has CDR1 KGHSH and CDR2 LQKENI. The ends lost 3 bases at V and 8 bases at J; junction bases unmatched: 7. The CDR3 here is CASSPWDRENGYTF. CDR3 coding DNA: TGTGCCAGCTCACCGTGGGACAGGGAGAACGGCTACACCTTC.

The chain links TRBV6-5 to TRBJ1-2, with 9 bases identical to TRBD1. Looked up from germline, CDR1 is MNHEY and CDR2 is SVGAGI. The V and J ends lost 4 bases and 6 bases, in that order; junction bases with no gene match: 9. The length of the CDR3 is 15 residues. As DNA, the CDR3 is TGTGCCAGCAGTTTTAGAGCGACAGGGGGGCATGGCTACACCTTC. It encodes CASSFRATGGHGYTF.

V and J are TRBV6-1 and TRBJ1-3; D is uncertain. Germline assignment: CDR1 MNHNS and CDR2 SASEGT. The CDR3 consists of 14 residues. CDR3 sequence (DNA): TGTTCTACGTATGATGATTACTCTGGAAACACCATATATTTT. This gives the protein CSTYDDYSGNTIYF.

The genes are TRBV9 and TRBJ2-1, with a weak D call TRBD1 (5 bases). Germline lookup yields CDR1 SGDLS and CDR2 YYNGEE. The CDR3 is 18 amino acids. The V gene lost 3 bases and the J gene lost 0 bases, with 19 bases spanning the gap. CDR3 in amino acids: CASSGEGGAGISYNEQFF. CDR3 DNA sequence: TGTGCCAGCAGCGGGGAAGGTGGGGCAGGCATCTCCTACAATGAGCAGTTCTTC.

The rearrangement links TRBV5-4 to TRBJ2-2, with TRBD2 matching over 11 bases. This CDR3 comprises 15 residues. Losses at the gene ends were 4 bases for V and 5 bases for J; bases not matched to a gene: 4. The germline V gene encodes CDR1 SGHNT and CDR2 YYREEE (reference sequence). In DNA, the CDR3 is TGTGCCAGCAGCCCCGTAGCGGGGGGGACCGGGGAGCTGTTTTTT. It encodes CASSPVAGGTGELFF.

The table lists this clone with a few counts. The chain joins TRBV10-3 to TRBJ1-6; no reliable D call. The CDR3 totals 20 residues. From germline, CDR1 is ENHRY and CDR2 SYGVKD. Trimming cost V 2 bases and J 7 bases, with 27 bases left between them. The CDR3 spells CAISETPGSENTPVNSPLHF. The CDR3 DNA follows: TGTGCCATCAGTGAGACCCCCGGGTCCGAGAACACCCCCGTGAATTCACCCCTCCACTTT.

The chain combines TRBV10-3 with TRBJ1-1, with D tentatively TRBD1 (6 bases). V was clipped by 10 bases and J by 7 bases, with 16 bases between them. CDR1 ENHRY and CDR2 SYGVKD come from the germline V gene. This CDR3 region has 12 residues. The CDR3 DNA is TGTGCCACCGGGGAGGGGGGTGGTGAAGCTTTCTTT. Amino acids: CATGEGGGEAFF.

The gene calls are TRBV19 and TRBJ1-1; tentative D call: TRBD1 (6 bases). Trimming pared 6 bases from V and 4 bases from J, leaving 15 bases between. This CDR3 spans 14 amino acids. Germline loops: CDR1 LNHDA, CDR2 SQIVND (reference sequence). The CDR3 sequence is CASREQGLATEAFF. Here the CDR3 DNA reads TGTGCCAGTAGGGAACAGGGATTGGCCACTGAAGCTTTCTTT.

This clone was recorded only once. The chain has TRBV5-6 and TRBJ1-5, with TRBD1 identical over 7 bases. CDR1 SGHDT and CDR2 YYEEEE come from the germline V gene. CDR3 length equals 16 residues. The ends lost 4 bases at V and 4 bases at J; junction bases unmatched: 11. The CDR3 here is CASSHGAGGRNQPQHF. The CDR3 DNA follows: TGTGCCAGCAGCCATGGTGCAGGGGGGCGGAATCAGCCCCAGCATTTT.

This sequence joins TRBV5-6 and TRBJ2-1; 10 positions agree with TRBD2. V dropped 4 bases and J dropped 8; count of bases not matched to a gene: 9. The germline V gene encodes CDR1 SGHDT and CDR2 YYEEEE. This CDR3 is 15 amino acids long. Written as DNA, the CDR3 is TGTGCCAGCAGCATCCCGGGACTAGCGATGGATGAGCAGTTCTTC. Translation: CASSIPGLAMDEQFF. The variable domain in full, completed from reference TRBV5-6 and TRBJ2-1, reads DAGVTQSPTHLIKTRGQQVTLRCSPKSGHDTVSWYQQALGQGPQFIFQYYEEEERQRGNFPDRFSGHQFPNYSSELNVNALLLGDSALYLCASSIPGLAMDEQFFGPGTRLTVL.

The V gene is TRBV7-9, the J gene TRBJ2-7; a possible D gene is TRBD2 (5 bases). V dropped 5 bases and J dropped 1 base, with 15 bases sitting between them. Germline CDR1 SEHNR, CDR2 FQNEAQ (reference sequence). The CDR3 has 15 residues. CDR3 nucleotide sequence: TGTGCCAGCAGCCCCACTAGGATTGGGTCCTACGAGCAGTACTTC. Translating gives CASSPTRIGSYEQYF.

This clone showed up just a few times. The chain uses TRBV4-3 and TRBJ2-5; TRBD2 agrees at 9 bases. CDR1 and CDR2 (germline): LGHNA, YSLEER. The CDR3 extends over 16 amino acids. The V and J ends lost 0 bases and 6 bases, in that order; junction bases with no gene match: 8. CDR3 DNA: TGCGCCAGCAGCCAAGATTCGCGGGGGGGCCGAAAGACCCAGTACTTC. Its translation: CASSQDSRGGRKTQYF.

This sequence joins TRBV5-1 and TRBJ1-5, with TRBD1 as a possible D gene (5 bases). V dropped 2 bases and J dropped 9 bases, with 24 bases sitting between them. Germline CDR1 SGHRS, CDR2 YFSETQ. The CDR3 extends over 17 amino acids. CDR3 DNA sequence: TGCGCCAGCAGCTTCCACCCAGGGCCTCCGTTGACTCGGCCCCAGCATTTT. Encoded protein: CASSFHPGPPLTRPQHF.

The chain links TRBV5-4 to TRBJ2-3, with 10 bases identical to TRBD2. The CDR3 contains 16 residues. Germline loops: CDR1 SGHNT, CDR2 YYREEE (reference sequence). With 4 bases clipped from V and 4 bases from J, the junction kept 9 bases outside the gene matches. The CDR3 DNA reads as TGTGCCAGCAGCCGCAGGGCTAGCGGGGGTCCAGATACGCAGTATTTT. It codes for CASSRRASGGPDTQYF.

This chain joins TRBV5-8 and TRBJ1-2; tentatively, D is TRBD1 (5 bases). The CDR3 has 13 residues. In germline, CDR1 is SGHTS, CDR2 YDEGEE. Trimming shortened V by 0 bases and J by 8 bases, and 11 bases separated the two germline ends. Written as DNA, the CDR3 is TGTGCCAGCAGCTTGGGACAGCGATGGGGCTACACCTTC. This translates into CASSLGQRWGYTF.

The chain couples TRBV6-5 to TRBJ1-2, with D perhaps matching TRBD1 (6 bases). Germline values: CDR1 MNHEY, CDR2 SVGAGI. V lost 5 bases and J 8 bases, leaving 12 bases between the germline ends. The CDR3 runs 12 residues. The chain's CDR3 is CASSTDRGGYTF. The CDR3 nucleotides are TGTGCCAGCAGTACGGACAGAGGGGGCTACACCTTC.

The chain has TRBV7-3 and TRBJ2-5, with D possibly TRBD1 on 6 matching bases. Trimming left V 2 bases short and J 5 bases short, with 15 bases between. The germline gives CDR1 SGHTA, CDR2 FQGTGA. The CDR3 is 15 residues long. The CDR3: CASSLGPGTGETQYF. The CDR3 DNA follows: TGTGCCAGCAGCTTAGGTCCCGGCACAGGGGAGACCCAGTACTTC.

The CDR3 DNA reads TGTGCCAGCTCGCCCCAGGGAGGGAATGAAAAACTGTTTTTT. Its protein is CASSPQGGNEKLFF. V is TRBV18 and J is TRBJ1-4; possibly TRBD1 for D (5 bases). Trimming cost V 6 bases and J 5 bases, with 13 bases left between them. The CDR3 totals 14 residues. Germline CDR1 KGHSH, CDR2 LQKENI.

This clone was found once. This rearrangement joins TRBV30 to TRBJ2-3, with 12 bases lining up with TRBD2. The ends lost 4 bases at V and 6 bases at J; junction bases unmatched: 11. Germline lookup yields CDR1 GTSNPN and CDR2 SVGIG (reference sequence). This CDR3 is built from 16 residues. The CDR3: CAWTVGLAGGPDTQYF. CDR3 nucleotides: TGTGCCTGGACCGTCGGTCTAGCGGGGGGGCCGGATACGCAGTATTTT.

This clone has a handful of counts. The chain recombines TRBV10-3 with TRBJ1-6, with 9 bases identical to TRBD1. The V and J ends lost 0 bases and 9 bases, in that order; junction bases with no gene match: 6. Germline V gene data show CDR1 as ENHRY and CDR2 as SYGVKD. The CDR3 loop spans 16 amino acids. The CDR3 DNA sequence: TGTGCCATCAGTGAGTCTTCGACAGGGGGGTCTTCACCCCTCCACTTT. Translation: CAISESSTGGSSPLHF.

This clone was picked up a small number of times. This chain links TRBV5-4 with TRBJ1-1; maybe TRBD1 (6 bases). The CDR3 is 14 amino acids. Germline V gene lookup returns CDR1 SGHNT and CDR2 YYREEE (reference sequence). V dropped 2 bases and J dropped 5 bases, with 13 bases sitting between them. CDR3 coding DNA: TGTGCCAGCAGCTTTAGGGGGACAACGACTGAAGCTTTCTTT. This translates into CASSFRGTTTEAFF.

The V gene is TRBV5-6, the J gene TRBJ2-1; D perhaps matches TRBD1 (6 bases). The CDR3 runs 16 residues. Deletions cut 5 bases from V and 4 bases from J, with 19 bases between. Germline V lookup: CDR1 SGHDT, CDR2 YYEEEE. CDR3 nucleotide sequence: TGTGCCAGCAGGGCACCCGGGACATCACCTTACAATGAGCAGTTCTTC. Translation gives CASRAPGTSPYNEQFF.